The 30 T cell receptor beta chains below come from one sample, sequenced in a study of vaccination effects on CD4 cells after COVID-19. Sequencing was preceded by expansion of antigen-specific CD4+ T cells with viral peptide pools in the ViraFEST assay. Isolating CD4+ T cells followed approximately 9 days of culture. Which antigens these TCRs recognize remains unknown. Here immunoSEQ multiplex PCR was the method, and the copy in TCRdb shows in-frame clones only, minus some. The table includes about 79,000 clones, around four fifths detected once. The sample consisted of CD4+ T cells from PBMCs cultured with HCoV-229E spike peptides, taken before COVID-19 vaccination. These receptors all stem from a human donor who received a COVID-19 vaccine.

This chain connects TRBV24-1 to TRBJ1-2; D is unclear. CDR3 length equals 16 residues. Germline CDR1 and CDR2: KGHDR and SFDVKD. V shed 5 bases and J shed 10 bases, with 25 bases lying between them. The CDR3 DNA is TGTGCCACCAGTGGCCAAACAAGGGCCGGATATAACGACTACACCTTC. Its protein is CATSGQTRAGYNDYTF.

The table lists this clone with a few counts. The rearrangement uses TRBV15 and TRBJ1-5; no clear D. In germline, CDR1 is LNHNV, CDR2 YYDKDF (reference sequence). Trimming pared 0 bases from V and 0 bases from J, leaving 6 bases between. CDR3 length: 15 amino acids. The CDR3 spells CATSRDRFSNQPQHF. The CDR3 coding sequence is TGTGCCACCAGCAGAGACAGGTTTAGCAATCAGCCCCAGCATTTT.

The chain joins TRBV5-1 to TRBJ2-6, with D perhaps TRBD1 (6 bases). In germline, CDR1 is SGHRS, CDR2 YFSETQ. Trimming stripped 2 bases from V and 1 base from J, with 13 bases between. The CDR3 is 17 amino acids. DNA for the CDR3: TGCGCCAGCAGCTTCAGGGGAACAGGGTCTGGGGCCAACGTCCTGACTTTC. It yields the protein CASSFRGTGSGANVLTF.

The chain combines TRBV23-1 with TRBJ2-7; D remains ambiguous. TRBV23-1 is assigned to the ORF class and has an uncertain function. The CDR3 has 14 amino acids. V was cut by 6 bases and J by 7 bases, with 19 bases left in between. For the CDR3, the DNA is TGCGCCAGCAGGGGGTTCCCTCTGGGCAGGGAGCAGTACGTC. It specifies CASRGFPLGREQYV.

The rearrangement uses TRBV4-1 and TRBJ1-5; D is undetermined. CDR1 and CDR2 (germline): MGHRA, YSYEKL. The V gene lost 2 bases and the J gene lost 4 bases, with 9 bases spanning the gap. The CDR3 covers 14 residues. CDR3 protein: CASSQQQINQPQHF. CDR3 nucleotides: TGCGCCAGCAGCCAACAACAGATTAATCAGCCCCAGCATTTT.

This sequence joins TRBV28 and TRBJ1-2; 7 positions match TRBD1. The junction had 9 bases not matched to a gene; V was cut back by 7 bases and J by 4 bases. CDR1 is MDHEN and CDR2 is SYDVKM in the germline V gene. The CDR3 runs to 14 residues. The CDR3 nucleotides are TGTGCCAGCAACCTATCCGACAGGGTCTATGGCTACACCTTC. As protein: CASNLSDRVYGYTF.

CDR3 nucleotides: TGCGCCAGCAGCTTGTTACTAGATAAGGCAGATACGCAGTATTTT. It yields the protein CASSLLLDKADTQYF. This rearrangement joins TRBV5-1 to TRBJ2-3; D is perhaps TRBD2 (5 bases). The CDR3 is 15 amino acids. Trimming cost V 1 base and J 4 bases, with 13 bases left between them. Germline values: CDR1 SGHRS, CDR2 YFSETQ.

The rearrangement uses TRBV19 and TRBJ2-1, with TRBD1 identical over 9 bases. Germline CDR1 LNHDA, CDR2 SQIVND (reference sequence). With V trimmed by 4 bases and J by 6 bases, 13 bases remained unmatched. The CDR3 totals 17 residues. CDR3 nucleotides: TGTGCCAGTAGTAACCGGGACAGGGTCCCGGGTGTCAATGAGCAGTTCTTC. Translating it yields CASSNRDRVPGVNEQFF.

This clone was found a few times. The chain couples TRBV27 to TRBJ1-5; 8 positions match TRBD1. Germline CDR1 reads MNHEY; CDR2 reads SMNVEV (reference sequence). Unmatched junction bases numbered 5, after V lost 4 bases and J lost 9 bases. This CDR3 region has 13 residues. The CDR3 region has the DNA TGTGCCAGCAGTTCGCAGGGGACAGGGCCCCAGCATTTT. Residues: CASSSQGTGPQHF.

This chain connects TRBV4-1 to TRBJ1-3; D not resolved. Germline values: CDR1 MGHRA, CDR2 YSYEKL. Trimming pared 0 bases from V and 0 bases from J, leaving 6 bases between. CDR3 length: 15 amino acids. The CDR3 DNA is TGCGCCAGCAGCCAAGAAATTGGCTCTGGAAACACCATATATTTT. This translates into CASSQEIGSGNTIYF.

The rearrangement uses TRBV4-2 and TRBJ2-3; D is possibly TRBD2 (6 bases). This CDR3 region has 12 residues. Germline V gene data show CDR1 as LGHNA and CDR2 as YNFKEQ. V lost 3 bases and J 10 bases, leaving 11 bases between the germline ends. In DNA form, the CDR3 reads TGTGCCAGCAGCCAGTGGCGGGGTTCGCAGTATTTT. This translates into CASSQWRGSQYF.

The chain is built from TRBV7-7 and TRBJ2-5, with TRBD1 as a possible D gene (6 bases). The germline V and J ends were trimmed by 2 bases and 5 bases, with 12 bases remaining between them. CDR1 and CDR2 (germline): SSHAT, FNYEAQ (reference sequence). This CDR3 spans 14 amino acids. The CDR3 coding sequence is TGTGCCAGCAGCTTAAATACAGGGACGGAGACCCAGTACTTC. Translated: CASSLNTGTETQYF.

This clone showed up just once. The V and J genes are TRBV6-6 and TRBJ2-7, with a tentative D call TRBD2 (5 bases). Trimming shortened V by 0 bases and J by 6 bases, and 12 bases separated the two germline ends. The CDR3 sequence is 14 residues long. The V gene's germline CDR1 is MNHNY and CDR2 SVGAGI (reference sequence). The CDR3 spells CASSYSQSGSEQYV. The CDR3, as DNA: TGTGCCAGCAGTTACTCGCAGTCGGGATCCGAGCAGTACGTC.

The chain employs TRBV6-5 and TRBJ2-7; 11 bases are a match to TRBD1. The CDR3 is made up of 15 amino acids. V shed 6 bases and J 1 base; nucleotides not matched to a gene: 5. Germline CDR1 is MNHEY and CDR2 is SVGAGI. The CDR3 nucleotides are TGTGCCAGCAGGGACGGGACAGGGGGGTCCTACGAGCAGTACGTC. It encodes CASRDGTGGSYEQYV.

The chain links TRBV4-3 to TRBJ1-2; weak D call: TRBD1 (6 bases). From germline, CDR1 is LGHNA and CDR2 YSLEER. This CDR3 comprises 15 residues. The V end lost 1 base, the J end lost 4 bases, and 13 bases lay between the germline ends. The CDR3 region has the DNA TGCGCCAGCAGCCAAGCTCGACAGGAGAGCTATGGCTACACCTTC. Translation: CASSQARQESYGYTF.

The rearrangement joins TRBV6-1 to TRBJ2-7; D possibly corresponds to TRBD1 (5 bases). The CDR3 runs to 15 residues. Germline V gene lookup returns CDR1 MNHNS and CDR2 SASEGT. Trimming took off 2 bases at V and 4 bases at J, with 15 bases between the two ends. The CDR3: CASSESWGPFYEQYV. The CDR3 DNA reads as TGTGCCAGCAGTGAATCCTGGGGCCCCTTTTACGAGCAGTACGTC.

The CDR3 spells CASSQDLFAEQFF. The CDR3 DNA reads TGTGCCAGCAGCCAAGATCTATTTGCTGAGCAGTTCTTC. This chain links TRBV3-1 (or the pseudogene TRBV3-2) with TRBJ2-1; D uncertain. V lost 0 bases and J 9 bases, leaving 9 bases between the germline ends. The germline V gene encodes CDR1 LGHDT and CDR2 YNNKEL (reference sequence). The CDR3 runs 13 residues.

The chain joins TRBV30 to TRBJ1-4, with a tentative D call TRBD1 (5 bases). CDR3 length: 14 residues. CDR1 and CDR2 from the germline V gene are GTSNPN and SVGIG (reference sequence). The V and J ends lost 3 bases and 8 bases respectively, with 16 bases between them. The CDR3 spells CAWRKRDLREKLFF. The CDR3 DNA sequence: TGTGCCTGGAGAAAGCGGGACCTTAGGGAAAAACTGTTTTTT. The full variable domain, with the rest looked up from reference TRBV30 and TRBJ1-4, is SQTIHQWPATLVQPVGSPLSLECTVEGTSNPNLYWYRQAAGRGLQLLFYSVGIGQISSEVPQNLSASRPQDRQFILSSKKLLLSDSGFYLCAWRKRDLREKLFFGSGTQLSVL.

This chain uses TRBV24-1 with TRBJ2-2; 9 bases align to TRBD1. V was clipped by 9 bases and J by 2 bases; unmatched bases: 6. The CDR3 is 15 amino acids. Germline assignment: CDR1 KGHDR and CDR2 SFDVKD. CDR3 DNA sequence: TGTGCCACCGCGACAGGGGGTTTTAACACCGGGGAGCTGTTTTTT. As protein: CATATGGFNTGELFF.

The chain combines TRBV3-1 (or the pseudogene TRBV3-2) with TRBJ1-2; unclear D gene. The CDR3 extends over 17 amino acids. CDR1 and CDR2 (germline): LGHDT, YNNKEL (reference sequence). Trimming removed 0 bases from V and 1 base from J, with 15 bases in between. CDR3: CASSQDRGGRDNYGYTF. CDR3 DNA: TGTGCCAGCAGCCAAGATCGGGGAGGTCGGGATAACTATGGCTACACCTTC.

V usage is TRBV11-3 and J usage is TRBJ2-1; D gene uncertain. The CDR3 length is 16 residues. The ends were cut back, 5 bases at V and 0 bases at J, with 14 bases in the middle. Germline lookup yields CDR1 SGHNT and CDR2 YENEEA. The CDR3 coding sequence is TGTGCCAGCAGCCTGGGCTTGGGAAGCTCCTACAATGAGCAGTTCTTC. The encoded protein is CASSLGLGSSYNEQFF.

The rearrangement links TRBV6-5 to TRBJ1-2; tentatively, D is TRBD1 (5 bases). V lost 3 bases and J 4 bases, leaving 12 bases between the germline ends. CDR1 is MNHEY and CDR2 is SVGAGI in the germline V gene. The CDR3 totals 14 residues. The CDR3 loop reads CASSYGQGFYGYTF. CDR3 coding DNA: TGTGCCAGCAGTTATGGGCAGGGATTCTATGGCTACACCTTC.

The gene calls are TRBV5-6 and TRBJ1-2; D is possibly TRBD1 (5 bases). Trimming stripped 4 bases from V and 4 bases from J, with 14 bases between. This CDR3 has 14 amino acids. CDR1 is SGHDT, CDR2 YYEEEE, per germline. The CDR3 nucleotides are TGTGCCAGCAGCGAGGCGGGGCAGAGCTATGGCTACACCTTC. This sequence encodes CASSEAGQSYGYTF.

The chain has TRBV19 and TRBJ1-1; possible D gene TRBD1, 6 bases. The CDR3 is 14 residues long. Looked up from germline, CDR1 is LNHDA and CDR2 is SQIVND (reference sequence). Trimming took off 10 bases at V and 2 bases at J, with 17 bases between the two ends. The CDR3 protein is CATTQGRLNTEAFF. The CDR3 DNA reads TGTGCCACCACACAGGGCCGATTAAACACTGAAGCTTTCTTT.

V is TRBV7-9 and J is TRBJ2-1, with D maybe TRBD2 (5 bases). CDR1 and CDR2 (germline): SEHNR, FQNEAQ (reference sequence). The CDR3 loop spans 13 amino acids. The V gene lost 5 bases and the J gene lost 7 bases, with 12 bases spanning the gap. Written as DNA, the CDR3 is TGTGCCAGCAGCCAACTAGTTCTAAATGAGCAGTTCTTC. It specifies CASSQLVLNEQFF.

In this sample, this clone turned up a few times. The chain couples TRBV4-2 to TRBJ1-1; perhaps TRBD1 as D (5 bases). The CDR3 contains 13 residues. CDR1 and CDR2 (germline): LGHNA, YNFKEQ. V was pared by 4 bases and J by 5 bases, with 11 bases between. CDR3 bases: TGTGCCAGCAGCCCGGTGGGGGGGACTGAAGCTTTCTTT. Protein: CASSPVGGTEAFF.

The chain links TRBV2 to TRBJ2-1; D call uncertain. Deletions cut 1 base from V and 10 bases from J, with 14 bases between. Germline V gene lookup returns CDR1 SNHLY and CDR2 FYNNEI. This CDR3 has 14 amino acids. The CDR3 loop reads CASSEDSLLREQFF. The CDR3 DNA sequence: TGTGCCAGCAGTGAAGACAGCCTTTTGAGAGAGCAGTTCTTC.

This chain links TRBV4-3 with TRBJ2-2; D gene uncertain. The CDR3 is 16 amino acids. Germline V gene sequence: CDR1 LGHNA, CDR2 YSLEER. Trimming took off 4 bases at V and 6 bases at J, with 18 bases between the two ends. The CDR3 loop reads CASSLPAGPFSGELFF. The CDR3 nucleotides read TGCGCCAGCAGCCTTCCAGCCGGGCCGTTCTCCGGGGAGCTGTTTTTT.

The rearrangement links TRBV5-5 to TRBJ1-1; unclear D gene. Trimming removed 4 bases from V and 2 bases from J, with 15 bases in between. CDR1 is SGHKS, CDR2 YYEKEE, per germline (reference sequence). This CDR3 comprises 15 residues. This chain's CDR3 is CASSVDFRGNTEAFF. The CDR3 coding sequence is TGTGCCAGCAGCGTGGACTTTCGCGGAAACACTGAAGCTTTCTTT.

V is TRBV18 and J is TRBJ1-1, with D maybe TRBD1 (5 bases). The V end lost 2 bases, the J end lost 2 bases, and 12 bases lay between the germline ends. The CDR3 sequence is 15 residues long. Germline assignment: CDR1 KGHSH and CDR2 LQKENI. CDR3 amino acids: CASSPVGDSNTEAFF. The DNA for the CDR3 is TGTGCCAGCTCACCAGTGGGGGATTCAAACACTGAAGCTTTCTTT.